The source of this TCR beta chain is a study of shared clonotypes between healthy human individuals. Study-level points and caveats: Even with large depth, rarefaction showed that sorted-subset sequencing was incomplete. Memory subsets generally showed lower estimated richness than naive subsets.

With respect to this clone: What it recognizes is unknown.

Sequenced by immunoSEQ multiplex PCR; TCRdb stores in-frame clones only, minus some. There are 2 million to 2.5 million clones in the sample; 90% to 95% occur only once, and 0.39% lies in the top ten. The V end was cut by 1 base, the J end by 8 bases, with 15 bases between. The CDR3 consists of 14 residues. Germline loops: CDR1 SGHTA, CDR2 FQGNSA. What was sequenced was naive CD4+ T cells from PBMCs. Subset specified: CD45RA+ positively selected. This chain links TRBV7-2 with TRBJ2-7, with D hard to call. This receptor was obtained from a man aged 18 to 29 in good health. Some clones in this sample may be carry-over from other donors' samples. As DNA, the CDR3 is TGTGCCAGCAGCTTAGAAGTCAGGTTGGTTAAGCAGTACTTC. This gives the protein CASSLEVRLVKQYF.